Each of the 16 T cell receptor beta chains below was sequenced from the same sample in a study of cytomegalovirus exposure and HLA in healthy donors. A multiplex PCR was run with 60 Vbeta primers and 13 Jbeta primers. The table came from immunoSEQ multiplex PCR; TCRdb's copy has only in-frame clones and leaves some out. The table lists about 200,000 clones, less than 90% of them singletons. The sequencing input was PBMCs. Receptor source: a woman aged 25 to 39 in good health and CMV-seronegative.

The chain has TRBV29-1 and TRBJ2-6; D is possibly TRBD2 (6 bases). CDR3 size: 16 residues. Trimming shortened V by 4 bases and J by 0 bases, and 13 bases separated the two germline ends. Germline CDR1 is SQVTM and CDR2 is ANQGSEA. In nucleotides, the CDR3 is TGCAGCGTTGTGGGACTGTGGTCCTCTGGGGCCAACGTCCTGACTTTC. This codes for CSVVGLWSSGANVLTF.

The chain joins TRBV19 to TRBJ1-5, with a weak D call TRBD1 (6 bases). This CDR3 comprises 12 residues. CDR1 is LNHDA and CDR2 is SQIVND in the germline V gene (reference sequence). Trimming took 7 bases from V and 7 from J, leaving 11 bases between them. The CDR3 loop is CASNQGIQPQHF. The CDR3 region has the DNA TGTGCCAGTAACCAGGGGATCCAGCCCCAGCATTTT.

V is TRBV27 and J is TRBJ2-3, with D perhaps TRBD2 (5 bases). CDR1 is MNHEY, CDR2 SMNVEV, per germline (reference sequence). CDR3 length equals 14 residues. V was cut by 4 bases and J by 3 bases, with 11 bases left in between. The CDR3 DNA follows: TGTGCCAGCAGTTACGGCCCGGGGACAGATACGCAGTATTTT. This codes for CASSYGPGTDTQYF.

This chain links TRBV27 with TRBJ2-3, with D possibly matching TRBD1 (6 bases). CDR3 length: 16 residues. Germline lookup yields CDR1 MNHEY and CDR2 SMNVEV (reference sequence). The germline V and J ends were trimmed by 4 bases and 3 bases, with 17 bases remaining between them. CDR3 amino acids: CASSSGALPRTDTQYF. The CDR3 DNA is TGTGCCAGCAGTTCAGGGGCCCTCCCGAGAACAGATACGCAGTATTTT.

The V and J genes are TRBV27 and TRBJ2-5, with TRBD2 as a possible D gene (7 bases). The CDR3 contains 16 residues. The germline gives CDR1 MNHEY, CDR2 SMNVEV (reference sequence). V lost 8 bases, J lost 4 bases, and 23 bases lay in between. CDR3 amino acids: CASGPLGAGAGETQYF. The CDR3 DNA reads TGTGCCAGCGGACCCCTAGGGGCGGGGGCCGGAGAGACCCAGTACTTC.

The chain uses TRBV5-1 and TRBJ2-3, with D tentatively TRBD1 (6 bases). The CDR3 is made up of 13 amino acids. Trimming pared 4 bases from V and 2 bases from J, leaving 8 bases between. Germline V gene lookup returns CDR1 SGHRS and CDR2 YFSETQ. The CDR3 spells CASSQGYTDTQYF. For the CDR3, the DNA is TGCGCCAGCAGCCAGGGGTACACAGATACGCAGTATTTT.

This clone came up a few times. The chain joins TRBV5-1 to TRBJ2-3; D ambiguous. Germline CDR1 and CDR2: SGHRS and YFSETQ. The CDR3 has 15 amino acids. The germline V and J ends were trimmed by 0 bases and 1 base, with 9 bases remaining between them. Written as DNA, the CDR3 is TGCGCCAGCAGCTTGGTACAGCCCCGCACAGATACGCAGTATTTT. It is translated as CASSLVQPRTDTQYF.

The CDR3 is CASSSRGLAYNEQFF. The CDR3 nucleotides read TGTGCCAGCAGTTCCCGCGGGCTAGCCTACAATGAGCAGTTCTTC. The chain joins TRBV2 to TRBJ2-1, with D tentatively TRBD2 (5 bases). Deletions cut 5 bases from V and 2 bases from J, with 13 bases between. Germline CDR1 reads SNHLY; CDR2 reads FYNNEI. CDR3 length: 15 amino acids.

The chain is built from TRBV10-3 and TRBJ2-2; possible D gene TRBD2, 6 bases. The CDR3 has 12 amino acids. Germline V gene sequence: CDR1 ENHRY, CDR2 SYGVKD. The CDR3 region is CGSSDNTGELFF. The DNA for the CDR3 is TGTGGTTCTAGCGACAACACCGGGGAGCTGTTTTTT.

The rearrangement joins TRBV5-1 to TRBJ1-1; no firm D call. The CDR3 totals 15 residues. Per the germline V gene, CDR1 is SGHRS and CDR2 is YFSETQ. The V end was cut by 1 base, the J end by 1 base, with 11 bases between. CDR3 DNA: TGCGCCAGCAGCTTGCAGCAGGTACCGAACACTGAAGCTTTCTTT. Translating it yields CASSLQQVPNTEAFF.

DNA of the CDR3: TGTGCCAGTAGTAACAGGGTGAGAGGGGGCTACACCTTC. Its protein product is CASSNRVRGGYTF. J is TRBJ1-2 and V is TRBV19, with D possibly being TRBD1 (6 bases). Looked up from germline, CDR1 is LNHDA and CDR2 is SQIVND (reference sequence). The CDR3 loop spans 13 amino acids. V was cut by 4 bases and J by 8 bases, with 14 bases left in between.

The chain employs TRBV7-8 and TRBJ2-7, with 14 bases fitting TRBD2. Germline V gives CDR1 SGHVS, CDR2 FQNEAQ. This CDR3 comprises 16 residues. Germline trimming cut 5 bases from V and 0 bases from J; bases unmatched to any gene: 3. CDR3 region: CASSPGLAGGSYEQYF. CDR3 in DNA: TGTGCCAGCAGCCCCGGACTAGCGGGAGGCTCCTACGAGCAGTACTTC.

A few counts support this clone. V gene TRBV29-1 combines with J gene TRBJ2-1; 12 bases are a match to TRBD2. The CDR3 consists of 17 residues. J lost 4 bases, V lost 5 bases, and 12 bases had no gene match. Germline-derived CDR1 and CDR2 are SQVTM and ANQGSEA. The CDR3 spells CSVPLQTSGSRYNEQFF. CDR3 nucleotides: TGCAGCGTTCCACTACAGACTAGCGGGAGTAGGTACAATGAGCAGTTCTTC.

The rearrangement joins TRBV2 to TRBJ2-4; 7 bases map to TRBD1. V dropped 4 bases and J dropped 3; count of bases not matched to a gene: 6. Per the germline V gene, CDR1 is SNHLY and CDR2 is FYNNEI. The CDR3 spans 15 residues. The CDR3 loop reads CASSARTGGKNIQYF. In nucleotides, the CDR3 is TGTGCCAGCAGTGCCAGGACAGGAGGCAAAAACATTCAGTACTTC.

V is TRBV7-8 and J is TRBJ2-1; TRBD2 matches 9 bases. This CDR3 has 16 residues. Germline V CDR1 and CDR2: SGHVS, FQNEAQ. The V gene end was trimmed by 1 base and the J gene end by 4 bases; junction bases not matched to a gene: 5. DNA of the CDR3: TGTGCCAGCAGCTTAGTTTCTAGCGGGGTGTACAATGAGCAGTTCTTC. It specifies CASSLVSSGVYNEQFF.

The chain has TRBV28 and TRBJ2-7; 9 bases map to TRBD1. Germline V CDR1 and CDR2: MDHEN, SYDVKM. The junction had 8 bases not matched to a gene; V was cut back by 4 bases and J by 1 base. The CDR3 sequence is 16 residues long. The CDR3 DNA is TGTGCCAGCAGTTCTTCTGGGACAGGGATATCCTACGAGCAGTACTTC. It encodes CASSSSGTGISYEQYF. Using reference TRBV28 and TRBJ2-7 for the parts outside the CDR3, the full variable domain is DVKVTQSSRYLVKRTGEKVFLECVQDMDHENMFWYRQDPGLGLRLIYFSYDVKMKEKGDIPEGYSVSREKKERFSLILESASTNQTSMYLCASSSSGTGISYEQYFGPGTRLTVT.